The following is a TCR beta chain sequence with its context. J lost 4 bases, V lost 4 bases, and 4 bases had no gene match. The CDR3 is 15 amino acids. CDR1 LGHNA and CDR2 YSLEER come from the germline V gene. This record comes from a study of blood T cell repertoires in COVID-19. Study in general: Acute-phase and convalescent COVID-19 samples originated in the United States, Italy and Spain. PBMCs, B-cell-depleted T cells, or T cells were the source of the cDNA or gDNA that made up the material.

Original methodology: Scientists estimated how many nucleated cells there were by amplifying reference gene primers. Clones were read by immunoSEQ multiplex PCR, and TCRdb kept only the in-frame ones, dropping some. D and trimming come from the DNA, and the V and J calls and clone size come from that table. Among about 220,000 clones listed, 83% were seen once. The sequence was obtained from a woman in her thirties or forties with active or convalescent COVID-19. The material sequenced was peripheral blood. V is TRBV4-3 and J is TRBJ2-3, with TRBD2 matching 11 bases. DNA for the CDR3: TGCGCCAGCAGCCCTAGCGGGGGGCTCTCAGATACGCAGTATTTT. Translation: CASSPSGGLSDTQYF.